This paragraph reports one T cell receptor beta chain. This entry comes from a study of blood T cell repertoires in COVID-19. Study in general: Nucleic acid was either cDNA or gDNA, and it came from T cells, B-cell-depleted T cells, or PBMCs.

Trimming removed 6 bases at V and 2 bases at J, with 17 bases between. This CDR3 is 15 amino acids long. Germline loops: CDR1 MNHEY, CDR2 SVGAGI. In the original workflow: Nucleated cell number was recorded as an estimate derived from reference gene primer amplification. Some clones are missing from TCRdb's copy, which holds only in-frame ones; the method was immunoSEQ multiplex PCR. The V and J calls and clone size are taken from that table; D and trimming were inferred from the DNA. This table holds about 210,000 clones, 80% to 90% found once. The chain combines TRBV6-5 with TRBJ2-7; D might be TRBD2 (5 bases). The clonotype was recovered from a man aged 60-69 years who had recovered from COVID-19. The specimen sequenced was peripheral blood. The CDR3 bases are TGTGCCAGCAGGCCCTCGGGGTTCCTGACCTACGAGCAGTACTTC. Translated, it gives CASRPSGFLTYEQYF.